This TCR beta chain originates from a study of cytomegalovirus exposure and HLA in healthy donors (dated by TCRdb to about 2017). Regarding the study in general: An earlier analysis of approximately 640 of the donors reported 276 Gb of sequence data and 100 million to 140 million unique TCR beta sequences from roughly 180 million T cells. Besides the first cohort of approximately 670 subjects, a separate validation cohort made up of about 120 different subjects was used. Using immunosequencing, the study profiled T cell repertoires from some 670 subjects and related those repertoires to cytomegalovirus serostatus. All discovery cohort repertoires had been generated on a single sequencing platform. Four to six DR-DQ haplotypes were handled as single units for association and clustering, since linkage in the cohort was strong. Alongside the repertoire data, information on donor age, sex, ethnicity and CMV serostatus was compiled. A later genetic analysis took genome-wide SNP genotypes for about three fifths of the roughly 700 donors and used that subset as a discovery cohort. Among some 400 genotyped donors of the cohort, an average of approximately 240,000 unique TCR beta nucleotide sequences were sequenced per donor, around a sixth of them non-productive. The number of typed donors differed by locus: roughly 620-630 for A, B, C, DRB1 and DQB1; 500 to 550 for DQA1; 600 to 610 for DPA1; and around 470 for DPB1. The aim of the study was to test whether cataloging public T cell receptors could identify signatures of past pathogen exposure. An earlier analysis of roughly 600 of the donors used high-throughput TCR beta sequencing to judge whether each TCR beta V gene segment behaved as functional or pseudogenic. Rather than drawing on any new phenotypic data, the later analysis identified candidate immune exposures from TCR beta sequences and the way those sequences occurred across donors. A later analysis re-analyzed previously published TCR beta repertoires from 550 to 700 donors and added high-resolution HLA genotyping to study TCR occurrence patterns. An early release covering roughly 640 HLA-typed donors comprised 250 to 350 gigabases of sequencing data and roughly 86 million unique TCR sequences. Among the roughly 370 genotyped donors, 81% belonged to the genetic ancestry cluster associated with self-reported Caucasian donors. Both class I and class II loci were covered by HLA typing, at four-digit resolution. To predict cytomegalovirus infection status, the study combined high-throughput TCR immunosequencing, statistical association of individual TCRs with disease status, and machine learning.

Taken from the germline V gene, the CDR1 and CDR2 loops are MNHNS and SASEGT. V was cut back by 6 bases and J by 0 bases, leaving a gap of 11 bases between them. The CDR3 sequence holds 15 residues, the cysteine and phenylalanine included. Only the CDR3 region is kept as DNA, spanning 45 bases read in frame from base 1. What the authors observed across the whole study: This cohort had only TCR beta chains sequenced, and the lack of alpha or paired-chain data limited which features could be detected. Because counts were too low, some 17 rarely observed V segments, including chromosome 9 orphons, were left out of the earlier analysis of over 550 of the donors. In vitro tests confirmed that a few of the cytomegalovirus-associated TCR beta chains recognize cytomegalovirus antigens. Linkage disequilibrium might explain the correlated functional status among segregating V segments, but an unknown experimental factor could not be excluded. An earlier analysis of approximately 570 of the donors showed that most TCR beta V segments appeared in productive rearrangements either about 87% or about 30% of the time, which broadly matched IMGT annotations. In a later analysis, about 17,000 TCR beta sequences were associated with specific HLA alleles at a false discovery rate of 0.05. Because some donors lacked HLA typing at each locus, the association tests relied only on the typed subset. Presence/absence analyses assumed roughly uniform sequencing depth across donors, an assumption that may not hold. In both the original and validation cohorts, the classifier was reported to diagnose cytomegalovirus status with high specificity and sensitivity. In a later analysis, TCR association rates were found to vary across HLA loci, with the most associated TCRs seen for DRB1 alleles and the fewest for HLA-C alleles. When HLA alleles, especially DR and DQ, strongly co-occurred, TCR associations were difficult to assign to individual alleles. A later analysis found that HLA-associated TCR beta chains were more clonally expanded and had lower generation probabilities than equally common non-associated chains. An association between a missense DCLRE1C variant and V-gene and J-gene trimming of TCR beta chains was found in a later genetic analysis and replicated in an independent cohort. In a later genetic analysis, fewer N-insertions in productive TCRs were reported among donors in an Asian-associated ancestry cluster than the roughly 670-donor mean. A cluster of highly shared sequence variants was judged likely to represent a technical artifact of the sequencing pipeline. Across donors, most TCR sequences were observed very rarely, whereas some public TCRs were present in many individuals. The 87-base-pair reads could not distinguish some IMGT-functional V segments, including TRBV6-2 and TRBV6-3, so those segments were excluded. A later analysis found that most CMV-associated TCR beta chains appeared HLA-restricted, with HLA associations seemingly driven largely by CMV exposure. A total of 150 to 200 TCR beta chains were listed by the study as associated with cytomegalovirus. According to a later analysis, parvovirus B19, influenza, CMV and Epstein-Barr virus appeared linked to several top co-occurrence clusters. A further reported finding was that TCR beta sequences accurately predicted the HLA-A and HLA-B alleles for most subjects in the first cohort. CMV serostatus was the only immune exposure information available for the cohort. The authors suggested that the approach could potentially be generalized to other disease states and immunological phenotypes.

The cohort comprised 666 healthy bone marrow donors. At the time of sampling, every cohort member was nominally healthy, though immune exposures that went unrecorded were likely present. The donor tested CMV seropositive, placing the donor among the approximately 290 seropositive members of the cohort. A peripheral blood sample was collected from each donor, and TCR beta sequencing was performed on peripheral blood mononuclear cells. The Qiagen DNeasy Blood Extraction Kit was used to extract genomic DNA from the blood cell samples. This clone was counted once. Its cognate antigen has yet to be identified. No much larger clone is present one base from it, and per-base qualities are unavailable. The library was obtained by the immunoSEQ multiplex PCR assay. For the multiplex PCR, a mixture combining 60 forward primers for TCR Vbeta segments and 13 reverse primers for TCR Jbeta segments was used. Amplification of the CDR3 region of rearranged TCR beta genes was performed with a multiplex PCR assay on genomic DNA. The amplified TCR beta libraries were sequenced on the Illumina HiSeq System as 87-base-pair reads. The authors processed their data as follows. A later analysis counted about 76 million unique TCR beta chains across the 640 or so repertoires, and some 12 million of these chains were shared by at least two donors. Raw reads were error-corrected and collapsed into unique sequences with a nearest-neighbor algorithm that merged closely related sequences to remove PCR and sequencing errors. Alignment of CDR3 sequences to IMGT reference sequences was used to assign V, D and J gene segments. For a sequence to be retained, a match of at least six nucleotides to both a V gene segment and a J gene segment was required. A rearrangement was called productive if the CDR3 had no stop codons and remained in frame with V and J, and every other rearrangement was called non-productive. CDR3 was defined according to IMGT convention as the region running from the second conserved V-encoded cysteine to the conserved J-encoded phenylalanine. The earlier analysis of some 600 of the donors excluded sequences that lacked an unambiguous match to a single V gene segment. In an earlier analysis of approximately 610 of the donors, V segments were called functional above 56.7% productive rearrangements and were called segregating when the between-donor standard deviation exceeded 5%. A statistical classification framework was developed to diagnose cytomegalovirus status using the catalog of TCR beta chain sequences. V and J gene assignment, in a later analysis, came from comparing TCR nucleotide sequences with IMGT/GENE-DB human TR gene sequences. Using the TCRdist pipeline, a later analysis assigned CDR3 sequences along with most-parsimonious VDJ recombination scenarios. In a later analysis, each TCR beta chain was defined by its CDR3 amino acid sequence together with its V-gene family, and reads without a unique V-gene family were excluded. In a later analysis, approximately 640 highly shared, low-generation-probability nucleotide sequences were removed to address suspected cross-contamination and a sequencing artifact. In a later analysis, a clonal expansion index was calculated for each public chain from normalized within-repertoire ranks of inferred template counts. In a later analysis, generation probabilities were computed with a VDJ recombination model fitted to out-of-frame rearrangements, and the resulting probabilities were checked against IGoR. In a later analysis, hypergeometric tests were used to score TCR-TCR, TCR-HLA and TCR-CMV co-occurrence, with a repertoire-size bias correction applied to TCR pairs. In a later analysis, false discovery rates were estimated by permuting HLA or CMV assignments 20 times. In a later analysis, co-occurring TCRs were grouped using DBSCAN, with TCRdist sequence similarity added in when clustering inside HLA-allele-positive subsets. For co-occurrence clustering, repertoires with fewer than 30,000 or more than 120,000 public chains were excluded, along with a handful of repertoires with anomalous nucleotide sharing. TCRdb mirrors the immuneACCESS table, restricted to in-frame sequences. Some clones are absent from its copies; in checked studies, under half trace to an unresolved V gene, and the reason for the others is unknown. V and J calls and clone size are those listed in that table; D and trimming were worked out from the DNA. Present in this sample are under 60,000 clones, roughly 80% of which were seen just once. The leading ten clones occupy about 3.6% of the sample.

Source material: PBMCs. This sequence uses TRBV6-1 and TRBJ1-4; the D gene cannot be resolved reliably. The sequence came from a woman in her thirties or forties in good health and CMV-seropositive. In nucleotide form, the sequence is TGTGCCAGCAGAACCTACAGTACAACTAATGAAAAACTGTTTTTT. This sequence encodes CASRTYSTTNEKLFF.